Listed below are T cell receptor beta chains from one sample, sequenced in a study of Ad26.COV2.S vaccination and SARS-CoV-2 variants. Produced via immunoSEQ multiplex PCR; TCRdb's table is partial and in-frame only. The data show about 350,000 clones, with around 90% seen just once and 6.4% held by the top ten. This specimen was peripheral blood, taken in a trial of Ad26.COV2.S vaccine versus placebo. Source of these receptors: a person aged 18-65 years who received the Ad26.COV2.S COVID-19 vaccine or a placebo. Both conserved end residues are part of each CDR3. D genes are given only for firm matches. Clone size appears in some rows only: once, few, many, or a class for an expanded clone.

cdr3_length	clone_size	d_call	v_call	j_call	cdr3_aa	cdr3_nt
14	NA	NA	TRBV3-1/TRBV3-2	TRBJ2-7	CASSLPGRSYEQYF	TGTGCCAGCAGCCTCCCGGGACGGAGCTACGAGCAGTACTTC
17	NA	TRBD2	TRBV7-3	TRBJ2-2	CASTPLAGGLGPGELFF	TGTGCCAGCACCCCCCTAGCGGGAGGGCTTGGGCCCGGGGAGCTGTTTTTT
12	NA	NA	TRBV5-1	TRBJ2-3	CASSLEVDTQYF	TGCGCCAGCAGCTTGGAGGTAGATACGCAGTATTTT
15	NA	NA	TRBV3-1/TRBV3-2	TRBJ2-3	CASSRVQGLADTQYF	TGTGCCAGCAGCCGCGTACAGGGATTGGCAGATACGCAGTATTTT
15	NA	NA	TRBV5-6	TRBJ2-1	CASSFEPGMYNEQFF	TGTGCCAGCAGCTTTGAACCGGGGATGTACAATGAGCAGTTCTTC
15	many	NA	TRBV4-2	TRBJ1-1	CASTRRQDMNTEAFF	TGTGCCAGCACCCGACGACAGGATATGAACACTGAAGCTTTCTTT
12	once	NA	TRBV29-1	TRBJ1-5	CSGGDSNQPQHF	TGCAGCGGGGGAGATAGCAATCAGCCCCAGCATTTT
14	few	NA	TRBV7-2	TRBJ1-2	CASSRRGENYGYTF	TGTGCCAGCAGCCGGCGGGGCGAGAACTATGGCTACACCTTC
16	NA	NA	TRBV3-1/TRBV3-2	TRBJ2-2	CASSSIRRDLTGELFF	TGTGCCAGCAGTTCAATCCGAAGGGACCTCACCGGGGAGCTGTTTTTT
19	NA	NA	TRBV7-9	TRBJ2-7	CASSLSSRGRVVKGNEQYF	TGTGCCAGCAGCTTATCTTCTCGGGGCAGGGTCGTAAAGGGAAACGAGCAGTACTTC
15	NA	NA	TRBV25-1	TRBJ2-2	CASSELRTYTGELFF	TGTGCCAGCAGTGAATTAAGAACATACACCGGGGAGCTGTTTTTT
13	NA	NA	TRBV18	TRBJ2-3	CASSLGSEGTQYF	TGTGCCAGCTCACTCGGTTCGGAGGGTACGCAGTATTTT
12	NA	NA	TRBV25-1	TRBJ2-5	CASSYGGRTQYF	TGTGCCAGCAGCTACGGCGGTAGGACCCAGTACTTC
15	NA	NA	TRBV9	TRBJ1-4	CASSVGAGWDEKLFF	TGTGCCAGCAGCGTAGGGGCGGGCTGGGATGAAAAACTGTTTTTT